The 25 T cell receptor beta chains listed next were all sequenced from one sample in a study of blood T cells in healthy people across ages. It was with a sample-barcoded 5' primer and a J-beta primer mix that a second PCR of roughly 7 to 12 cycles was run. TCRdb ran MiXCR on the 5' RACE reads and lists one entry per CDR3 protein. The sample has over 1,300,000 distinct CDR3 sequences, roughly 59% seen once; the top ten hold 5.5% to 8%. Sequenced material: blood. These receptors all come from a man younger than 30 in good health.

This clonotype was detected a few times. CDR3 in DNA: TGTGCCAGCAGTCTATTTTTGGGGTCCCACGAGCAGTACTTC. The encoded protein is CASSLFLGSHEQYF. This rearrangement joins TRBV27 to TRBJ2-7; no clear D gene. The CDR3 is 14 residues long. V lost 5 bases and J lost 5, with 16 bases in between. Looked up from germline, CDR1 is MNHEY and CDR2 is SMNVEV (reference sequence).

The count of this clonotype is one. The CDR3 region has the DNA TGCAGTGCGATCGACAGGGTCTTACCTGAAGCTTTCTTT. This gives the protein CSAIDRVLPEAFF. This chain connects TRBV20-1 to TRBJ1-1; TRBD1 matches 7 bases. This CDR3 is 13 amino acids long. Losses at the gene ends were 6 bases for V and 6 bases for J; bases not matched to a gene: 10. Germline values: CDR1 DFQATT, CDR2 SNEGSKA (reference sequence).

This clonotype has a handful of counts. DNA of the CDR3: TGCAGCGTTCGTGAGAGACTAGCGAGCCAAGAGACCCAGTACTTC. It translates to CSVRERLASQETQYF. The chain recombines TRBV29-1 with TRBJ2-5, with TRBD2 matching over 8 bases. CDR3 size: 15 residues. The V and J ends lost 5 bases and 1 base, in that order; junction bases with no gene match: 9. CDR1 is SQVTM and CDR2 is ANQGSEA in the germline V gene. Full variable domain (rest looked up from reference TRBV29-1 and TRBJ2-5): SAVISQKPSRDICQRGTSLTIQCQVDSQVTMMFWYRQQPGQSLTLIATANQGSEATYESGFVIDKFPISRPNLTFSTLTVSNMSPEDSSIYLCSVRERLASQETQYFGPGTRLLVL.

This chain connects TRBV10-2 to TRBJ2-5, with a tentative D call TRBD1 (6 bases). Germline CDR1 and CDR2: WSHSY and SAAADI. V was pared by 8 bases and J by 5 bases, with 12 bases between. This CDR3 contains 12 residues. The DNA of the CDR3 is TGCGCCAGCGGGGCAGGGGTTGAGACCCAGTACTTC. It yields the protein CASGAGVETQYF.

The chain carries TRBV11-2 and TRBJ2-6; D call uncertain. CDR1 and CDR2 (germline): SGHAT, FQNNGV. The V gene lost 2 bases and the J gene lost 4 bases, with 9 bases spanning the gap. The CDR3 is 15 amino acids. CDR3 in amino acids: CASSLQKTGANVLTF. Here the CDR3 DNA reads TGTGCCAGCAGCTTACAGAAAACCGGGGCCAACGTCCTGACTTTC.

The chain combines TRBV12-3 or TRBV12-4 with TRBJ2-5; D is ambiguous. The CDR3 totals 15 residues. Trimming stripped 2 bases from V and 0 bases from J, with 10 bases between. The CDR3, as DNA: TGTGCCAGCAGTTTATGGCGGAACAACCAAGAGACCCAGTACTTC. Amino acid sequence: CASSLWRNNQETQYF.

The rearrangement joins TRBV13 to TRBJ2-1; 9 nucleotides line up with TRBD2. Germline CDR1 reads PRHDT; CDR2 reads FYEKMQ (reference sequence). Trimming removed 2 bases from V and 8 bases from J; junction bases left unmatched: 4. The CDR3 totals 14 residues. In nucleotides, the CDR3 is TGTGCCAGCAGCTTACGGGGACTAGCATATGAGCAGTTCTTC. Translated: CASSLRGLAYEQFF.

CDR3 sequence (DNA): TGTGCCAGCAGTTTGCTGCGGGTAGATGAGCAGTTCTTC. Protein product: CASSLLRVDEQFF. The V call is TRBV12-3 or TRBV12-4, the J call TRBJ2-1; a weak D match, TRBD2 (5 bases). This CDR3 has 13 amino acids. V was clipped by 3 bases and J by 8 bases, with 11 bases between them.

V and J are TRBV6-1 and TRBJ2-7, with no clear D. Deletions cut 5 bases from V and 6 bases from J, with 17 bases between. The germline gives CDR1 MNHNS, CDR2 SASEGT. The CDR3 contains 14 residues. CDR3 in amino acids: CASSPSAVAPEQYF. The DNA for the CDR3 is TGTGCCAGCAGTCCATCGGCCGTTGCTCCCGAGCAGTACTTC.

The rearrangement links TRBV5-1 to TRBJ2-7, with D possibly being TRBD2 (5 bases). The germline V gene encodes CDR1 SGHRS and CDR2 YFSETQ. The CDR3 consists of 14 residues. V was pared by 0 bases and J by 0 bases, with 7 bases between. The CDR3 region has the DNA TGCGCCAGCAGCTTGGAAGGACTCTCCTACGAGCAGTACTTC. As protein: CASSLEGLSYEQYF.

The rearrangement links TRBV5-1 to TRBJ2-3, with D uncertain. With 4 bases removed from V and 4 bases from J, the gap between germline ends came to 19 bases. CDR3 size: 16 residues. Germline CDR1 and CDR2: SGHRS and YFSETQ. The CDR3 reads CASSPLDGLDPDTQYF. The CDR3 bases are TGCGCCAGCAGCCCGTTGGATGGGCTGGACCCAGATACGCAGTATTTT.

This chain connects TRBV24-1 to TRBJ2-1; 7 nucleotides align to TRBD1. With V trimmed by 3 bases and J by 1 base, 2 bases remained unmatched. This CDR3 contains 15 residues. Germline CDR1 reads KGHDR; CDR2 reads SFDVKD. This chain's CDR3 is CATSDGRGSYNEQFF. In DNA form, the CDR3 reads TGTGCCACCAGTGATGGCAGGGGGTCCTACAATGAGCAGTTCTTC.

The chain has TRBV29-1 and TRBJ2-1, with D maybe TRBD1 (6 bases). Trimming took 0 bases from V and 3 from J, leaving 21 bases between them. This CDR3 is built from 18 residues. CDR1 is SQVTM, CDR2 ANQGSEA, per germline. The CDR3 sequence is CSVEDLGGQRVLYNEQFF. Written as DNA, the CDR3 is TGCAGCGTTGAAGATTTAGGGGGTCAGAGGGTTCTCTACAATGAGCAGTTCTTC.

In this sample, this clonotype turned up a few times. The gene calls are TRBV6-4 and TRBJ2-2; 8 bases map to TRBD2. The germline CDR1 and CDR2 sequences are MRHNA and SNTAGT. J was trimmed by 1 base and V by 2 bases; bases with no gene match: 0. There are 15 residues in the CDR3. The CDR3 nucleotides read TGTGCCAGCAGTGACCTAGCGGGGAACACCGGGGAGCTGTTTTTT. It specifies CASSDLAGNTGELFF.

The chain combines TRBV12-3 or TRBV12-4 with TRBJ2-3, with 15 bases matching TRBD2. This CDR3 comprises 19 residues. Unmatched junction bases numbered 18, after V lost 8 bases and J lost 6 bases. This CDR3 reads CASQFALVGLAGGGDTQYF. CDR3 coding DNA: TGTGCCAGCCAGTTTGCGCTAGTGGGACTAGCGGGAGGCGGGGATACGCAGTATTTT.

V usage is TRBV12-3 or TRBV12-4 and J usage is TRBJ1-2, with D tentatively TRBD1 (6 bases). This CDR3 comprises 13 residues. V was clipped by 5 bases and J by 2 bases, with 9 bases between them. The CDR3 DNA follows: TGTGCCAGCAGTGGGACAACAAACTATGGCTACACCTTC. Protein sequence: CASSGTTNYGYTF.

The CDR3 DNA reads as TGTGCCAGCAGTCCGCGGGAGATAGCTAACTATGGCTACACCTTC. This translates into CASSPREIANYGYTF. The V and J genes are TRBV27 and TRBJ1-2; no reliable D call. Germline CDR1 MNHEY, CDR2 SMNVEV (reference sequence). The CDR3 totals 15 residues. Trimming removed 5 bases from V and 0 bases from J, with 13 bases in between.

The chain combines TRBV3-1 with TRBJ2-5; 8 positions agree with TRBD1. The ends lost 3 bases at V and 2 bases at J; junction bases unmatched: 11. CDR3 size: 17 residues. Germline loops: CDR1 LGHDT, CDR2 YNNKEL (reference sequence). CDR3 sequence (DNA): TGTGCCAGCAGCCAGGTGGGACAGGCCGTCATACAAGAGACCCAGTACTTC. Translation: CASSQVGQAVIQETQYF.

The chain employs TRBV14 and TRBJ2-7, with D uncertain. CDR1 and CDR2 (germline): SGHDN, FVKESK. This CDR3 comprises 14 residues. The V and J ends lost 3 bases and 3 bases respectively, with 12 bases between them. The CDR3 DNA is TGTGCCAGCAGCCAGAGATCAAATAGCTACGAGCAGTACTTC. Protein: CASSQRSNSYEQYF.

This clonotype was detected a few times. The chain links TRBV10-3 to TRBJ1-6; the D is unclear. The CDR3 totals 13 residues. Germline CDR1 and CDR2: ENHRY and SYGVKD. V was shortened by 9 bases and J by 0 bases, with 6 bases between the two germline ends. This chain's CDR3 is CAMSSSYNSPLHF. The CDR3 coding sequence is TGTGCCATGTCAAGCTCCTATAATTCACCCCTCCACTTT.

The chain carries TRBV6-5 and TRBJ2-5; 7 bases map to TRBD2. TRBJ2-7 explains the end of the DNA better; the J call may be wrong. Germline V gene data show CDR1 as MNHEY and CDR2 as SVGAGI. This CDR3 is 14 amino acids long. In nucleotides, the CDR3 is TGTGCCAGCGGGCAGAGCGGGAACTCCTACGAGCAGTACTTC. Residues: CASGQSGNSYEQYF.

There are a few counts of this clonotype. The chain uses TRBV4-2 and TRBJ2-7; D is unclear. The ends were cut back, 0 bases at V and 6 bases at J, with 12 bases in the middle. The germline gives CDR1 LGHNA, CDR2 YNFKEQ. This CDR3 contains 14 residues. The CDR3 spells CASSQDLASLEQYF. In nucleotides, the CDR3 is TGTGCCAGCAGCCAAGATCTGGCCAGCCTCGAGCAGTACTTC.

This clonotype was seen only a few times. The V and J genes are TRBV29-1 and TRBJ2-7; D possibly corresponds to TRBD2 (5 bases). Germline values: CDR1 SQVTM, CDR2 ANQGSEA. The CDR3 has 11 residues. The V end lost 1 base, the J end lost 4 bases, and 5 bases lay between the germline ends. The CDR3 protein is CSVEGTYEQYF. CDR3 bases: TGCAGCGTTGAAGGGACTTACGAGCAGTACTTC.

This clonotype has only a few counts. The genes are TRBV29-1 and TRBJ2-5; D is undetermined. Germline V gene sequence: CDR1 SQVTM, CDR2 ANQGSEA. The CDR3 spans 13 residues. Trimming stripped 4 bases from V and 3 bases from J, with 12 bases between. The CDR3 here is CSVVVGQKETQYF. DNA for the CDR3: TGCAGCGTTGTCGTCGGGCAGAAAGAGACCCAGTACTTC.

The chain joins TRBV6-1 to TRBJ1-1; 8 bases agree with TRBD1. CDR1 is MNHNS and CDR2 is SASEGT in the germline V gene. This CDR3 is 16 amino acids long. The junction had 11 bases not matched to a gene; V was cut back by 8 bases and J by 0 bases. The CDR3 DNA follows: TGTGCCAGCTGTGTGGTTCAGGGGGCGATGAACACTGAAGCTTTCTTT. Translated: CASCVVQGAMNTEAFF.